Listed here are 30 T cell receptor beta chains from one sample, sequenced in a study of Ad26.COV2.S vaccination and SARS-CoV-2 variants. Documented treatment: about 20 received Ad26.COV2.S at low or high dose, single or two shots; 5 received placebo; per-sample allocation not given. Samples came from day 63 after the first vaccine or placebo injection. This table comes from immunoSEQ multiplex PCR, and its TCRdb copy is limited to in-frame clones, with some not included. The sample has nearly 400,000 clones; around nine tenths are singletons. The source was peripheral blood, collected in a trial of Ad26.COV2.S vaccine versus placebo. All receptors come from a person between 18 and 59 years old who received the Ad26.COV2.S COVID-19 vaccine or a placebo.

This clone was seen a handful of times. The chain links TRBV15 to TRBJ2-2, with D perhaps TRBD1 (6 bases). The CDR3 has 15 residues. CDR1 is LNHNV and CDR2 is YYDKDF in the germline V gene (reference sequence). Trimming removed 5 bases from V and 5 bases from J, with 15 bases in between. CDR3 loop: CATSGGQLETGELFF. The DNA of the CDR3 is TGTGCCACCAGCGGTGGACAGCTAGAAACCGGGGAGCTGTTTTTT. Full variable domain (remainder filled in from reference TRBV15 and TRBJ2-2): DAMVIQNPRYQVTQFGKPVTLSCSQTLNHNVMYWYQQKSSQAPKLLFHYYDKDFNNEADTPDNFQSRRPNTSFCFLDIRSPGLGDTAMYLCATSGGQLETGELFFGEGSRLTVL.

The genes are TRBV4-1 and TRBJ2-1; tentative D call: TRBD2 (6 bases). The germline CDR1 and CDR2 sequences are MGHRA and YSYEKL. V was cut by 1 base and J by 6 bases, with 7 bases left in between. CDR3 length equals 13 residues. The CDR3 DNA reads TGCGCCAGCAGCCAAGCCGGGGGCAATGAGCAGTTCTTC. Translation: CASSQAGGNEQFF.

The chain couples TRBV19 to TRBJ2-2, with 9 bases fitting TRBD1. Germline-derived CDR1 and CDR2 are LNHDA and SQIVND (reference sequence). With 10 bases clipped from V and 4 bases from J, the junction kept 7 bases outside the gene matches. This CDR3 region has 14 residues. The CDR3 loop reads CATRADRGTGELFF. Written as DNA, the CDR3 is TGTGCCACTCGCGCGGACAGGGGCACCGGGGAGCTGTTTTTT.

The chain couples TRBV30 to TRBJ2-7; 10 bases agree with TRBD2. This CDR3 is built from 15 residues. In germline, CDR1 is GTSNPN, CDR2 SVGIG (reference sequence). With V trimmed by 4 bases and J by 3 bases, 9 bases remained unmatched. In DNA, the CDR3 is TGTGCCTGGACCCCCCCTCTAGCGGGAGTCTACGAGCAGTACTTC. It specifies CAWTPPLAGVYEQYF.

This chain joins TRBV3-1 (or the pseudogene TRBV3-2) and TRBJ1-2, with D hard to call. V lost 1 base to trimming and J lost 3 bases, with 6 bases between them. This CDR3 region has 13 residues. The V gene's germline CDR1 is LGHDT and CDR2 YNNKEL (reference sequence). In nucleotides, the CDR3 is TGTGCCAGCAGCCAAGCCTGGGACTATGGCTACACCTTC. This translates into CASSQAWDYGYTF.

The DNA of the CDR3 is TGTGCCAGCAGCCCCTTTATAGGGAGGGGGTCAGATACGCAGTATTTT. Protein: CASSPFIGRGSDTQYF. J is TRBJ2-3 and V is TRBV7-9; a possible D gene is TRBD2 (7 bases). The CDR3 has 16 amino acids. Germline assignment: CDR1 SEHNR and CDR2 FQNEAQ (reference sequence). Trimming pared 5 bases from V and 4 bases from J, leaving 19 bases between. The whole variable domain, remainder taken from reference TRBV7-9 and TRBJ2-3, is DTGVSQNPRHKITKRGQNVTFRCDPISEHNRLYWYRQTLGQGPEFLTYFQNEAQLEKSRLLSDRFSAERPKGSFSTLEIQRTEQGDSAMYLCASSPFIGRGSDTQYFGPGTRLTVL.

This chain joins TRBV5-1 and TRBJ1-1; D is ambiguous. CDR1 is SGHRS and CDR2 is YFSETQ in the germline V gene. V was clipped by 4 bases and J by 5 bases, with 12 bases between them. The CDR3 extends over 13 amino acids. The DNA of the CDR3 is TGCGCCAGCAGCCCCATTCCGGAAACTGAAGCTTTCTTT. Amino acids: CASSPIPETEAFF.

This clone was seen once. The rearrangement uses TRBV3-1 (or the pseudogene TRBV3-2) and TRBJ2-1; perhaps TRBD2 as D (5 bases). The CDR3 covers 11 residues. The germline gives CDR1 LGHDT, CDR2 YNNKEL (reference sequence). V was shortened by 4 bases and J by 9 bases, with 7 bases between the two germline ends. CDR3 loop: CASSRAGEQFF. The DNA of the CDR3 is TGTGCCAGCAGCCGTGCGGGTGAGCAGTTCTTC.

The J gene is TRBJ2-1, the V gene TRBV3-1 (or the pseudogene TRBV3-2); D possibly uses TRBD1 or TRBD2 (5 bases each). Per the germline V gene, CDR1 is LGHDT and CDR2 is YNNKEL (reference sequence). V was shortened by 5 bases and J by 6 bases, with 14 bases between the two germline ends. This CDR3 has 14 residues. The CDR3 loop is CASSNRDHSNEQFF. In DNA form, the CDR3 reads TGTGCCAGCAGCAACCGGGACCACTCCAATGAGCAGTTCTTC.

The chain employs TRBV6-5 and TRBJ1-6; D perhaps matches TRBD1 (5 bases). The CDR3 has 14 residues. V gave up 7 bases and J gave up 7 bases, with 14 bases separating them. Germline V lookup: CDR1 MNHEY, CDR2 SVGAGI. In DNA form, the CDR3 reads TGTGCCAGCAACGAAGGGGTTGAGAATTCACCCCTCCACTTT. This encodes CASNEGVENSPLHF.

As regards this clone: The sample holds other DNA sequences that translate to the same CDR3. V gene TRBV12-3 or TRBV12-4 combines with J gene TRBJ2-3, with D perhaps TRBD2 (6 bases). Between the trimmed V and J ends, which lost 6 bases and 2 bases, there was a span of 9 bases. The CDR3 has 13 amino acids. The CDR3, as DNA: TGTGCCAGCAGCCGGGGGAACACAGATACGCAGTATTTT. Protein sequence: CASSRGNTDTQYF.

This clone occurred a few times. The chain is built from TRBV28 and TRBJ1-5; 9 nucleotides line up with TRBD1. Germline loops: CDR1 MDHEN, CDR2 SYDVKM. The CDR3 extends over 15 amino acids. The V and J ends lost 10 bases and 6 bases, in that order; junction bases with no gene match: 13. DNA of the CDR3: TGTGCCATCACCCCGGGACAGGGATATACTCAGCCCCAGCATTTT. Its protein product is CAITPGQGYTQPQHF. The complete variable domain, with remaining parts taken from reference TRBV28 and TRBJ1-5, reads DVKVTQSSRYLVKRTGEKVFLECVQDMDHENMFWYRQDPGLGLRLIYFSYDVKMKEKGDIPEGYSVSREKKERFSLILESASTNQTSMYLCAITPGQGYTQPQHFGDGTRLSIL.

The V call is TRBV14, the J call TRBJ2-5; 8 nucleotides align to TRBD1. V lost 0 bases, J lost 4 bases, and 10 bases stayed unmatched. In germline, CDR1 is SGHDN, CDR2 FVKESK. The CDR3 length is 17 residues. The CDR3 sequence is CASSQDKRTGGGETQYF. In DNA form, the CDR3 reads TGTGCCAGCAGCCAAGATAAAAGAACAGGGGGTGGAGAGACCCAGTACTTC.

The V and J genes are TRBV28 and TRBJ1-3, with D perhaps TRBD1 (6 bases). The CDR3 runs 14 residues. Germline V CDR1 and CDR2: MDHEN, SYDVKM. Trimming removed 7 bases at V and 0 bases at J, with 10 bases between. Here the CDR3 DNA reads TGTGCCAGCACCCGGGACACCTCTGGAAACACCATATATTTT. As protein: CASTRDTSGNTIYF.

With respect to this clone: The junction does not match germline at one end; this may be a read error. V is TRBV7-3 and J is TRBJ2-7, with D perhaps given as TRBD1 or TRBD2 (6 bases each). The germline V gene encodes CDR1 SGHTA and CDR2 FQGTGA. The CDR3 runs to 13 residues. DNA of the CDR3: TGTGCCAGCAGCTTCGGGGGCTCCGACGAGCAGTACTTC. It translates to CASSFGGSDEQYF.

The gene calls are TRBV12-3 or TRBV12-4 and TRBJ2-3; D gene unclear. This CDR3 region has 12 residues. V lost 5 bases and J 1 base, leaving 4 bases between the germline ends. CDR3 residues: CASSPGTDTQYF. In DNA form, the CDR3 reads TGTGCCAGCAGTCCCGGCACAGATACGCAGTATTTT.

This clone is a singleton in its sample. The V call is TRBV19, the J call TRBJ2-5; 10 bases are a match to TRBD2. Germline values: CDR1 LNHDA, CDR2 SQIVND (reference sequence). V trimming: 4 bases; J trimming: 2 bases; junction bases outside the gene matches: 1. This CDR3 comprises 14 residues. This chain's CDR3 is CASSTGLAQETQYF. The CDR3, as DNA: TGTGCCAGTAGTACGGGACTAGCGCAAGAGACCCAGTACTTC.

V and J are TRBV14 and TRBJ2-5, with D possibly matching TRBD2 (6 bases). Germline V gives CDR1 SGHDN, CDR2 FVKESK. V was pared by 2 bases and J by 5 bases, with 15 bases between. The CDR3 loop spans 15 amino acids. As DNA, the CDR3 is TGTGCCAGCAGCCAACTCTCGGCGGGAACGGAGACCCAGTACTTC. It yields the protein CASSQLSAGTETQYF.

The V and J genes are TRBV27 and TRBJ2-7; TRBD2 is a possible D gene (5 bases). V was trimmed by 5 bases and J by 3 bases, leaving 11 bases between them. The germline CDR1 and CDR2 sequences are MNHEY and SMNVEV (reference sequence). This CDR3 region has 13 residues. This CDR3 is CASSLYGNYEQYF. The CDR3 DNA is TGTGCCAGCAGTCTTTACGGGAACTACGAGCAGTACTTC.

The genes are TRBV3-1 (or the pseudogene TRBV3-2) and TRBJ1-1; possibly TRBD1 for D (6 bases). This CDR3 contains 14 residues. CDR1 is LGHDT, CDR2 YNNKEL, per germline (reference sequence). V gave up 1 base and J gave up 4 bases, with 10 bases separating them. CDR3 sequence: CASSQGGLGTEAFF. The CDR3 region has the DNA TGTGCCAGCAGCCAAGGGGGGCTAGGCACTGAAGCTTTCTTT.

A note on this clone: Other DNA sequences in the sample encode the same CDR3. The rearrangement uses TRBV2 and TRBJ2-7; TRBD1 agrees at 10 bases. The V gene end was trimmed by 3 bases and the J gene end by 4 bases; junction bases not matched to a gene: 3. The CDR3 totals 14 residues. The germline gives CDR1 SNHLY, CDR2 FYNNEI. CDR3 DNA sequence: TGTGCCAGCAGTGAGGGGACAGGGGCTTACGAGCAGTACTTC. This gives the protein CASSEGTGAYEQYF.

The chain combines TRBV18 with TRBJ2-2, with a tentative D call TRBD2 (6 bases). The CDR3 has 15 amino acids. CDR1 is KGHSH and CDR2 is LQKENI in the germline V gene. Trimming cost V 3 bases and J 6 bases, with 14 bases left between them. The CDR3 DNA reads as TGTGCCAGCTCACCCGGCGGGACGGACCCCGGGGAGCTGTTTTTT. Protein product: CASSPGGTDPGELFF. The variable domain in full, with the rest retrieved from reference TRBV18 and TRBJ2-2, is NAGVMQNPRHLVRRRGQEARLRCSPMKGHSHVYWYRQLPEEGLKFMVYLQKENIIDESGMPKERFSAEFPKEGPSILRIQQVVRGDSAAYFCASSPGGTDPGELFFGEGSRLTVL.

The chain links TRBV4-3 to TRBJ2-7; D gene ambiguous. Trimming took 1 base from V and 0 from J, leaving 4 bases between them. The CDR3 has 13 amino acids. CDR1 and CDR2 (germline): LGHNA, YSLEER. The CDR3 sequence is CASSQAHSYEQYF. The CDR3 nucleotides read TGCGCCAGCAGCCAAGCTCACTCCTACGAGCAGTACTTC.

The chain has TRBV30 and TRBJ2-4; 8 nucleotides line up with TRBD1. The CDR3 extends over 15 amino acids. Germline V CDR1 and CDR2: GTSNPN, SVGIG (reference sequence). The J segment lost 7 bases and the V segment lost 3 bases, leaving 11 bases of the junction unmatched. CDR3 amino acids: CAWSPDRGLANIQYF. The CDR3 nucleotides read TGTGCCTGGAGCCCCGACAGGGGTTTGGCGAACATTCAGTACTTC. Full variable domain (missing parts from reference TRBV30 and TRBJ2-4): SQTIHQWPATLVQPVGSPLSLECTVEGTSNPNLYWYRQAAGRGLQLLFYSVGIGQISSEVPQNLSASRPQDRQFILSSKKLLLSDSGFYLCAWSPDRGLANIQYFGAGTRLSVL.

The V and J genes are TRBV5-6 and TRBJ2-2, with D hard to call. The CDR3 is 14 amino acids. V lost 0 bases and J lost 7, with 10 bases in between. The germline V gene encodes CDR1 SGHDT and CDR2 YYEEEE. CDR3 amino acids: CASSLGLRGGELFF. The CDR3 DNA is TGTGCCAGCAGCTTGGGACTCCGCGGCGGGGAGCTGTTTTTT. The variable domain in full, with the rest retrieved from reference TRBV5-6 and TRBJ2-2, is DAGVTQSPTHLIKTRGQQVTLRCSPKSGHDTVSWYQQALGQGPQFIFQYYEEEERQRGNFPDRFSGHQFPNYSSELNVNALLLGDSALYLCASSLGLRGGELFFGEGSRLTVL.

The chain combines TRBV9 with TRBJ1-3; possible D gene TRBD1, 6 bases. CDR3 length: 16 amino acids. Trimming pared 1 base from V and 0 bases from J, leaving 11 bases between. CDR1 is SGDLS and CDR2 is YYNGEE in the germline V gene. The CDR3 DNA follows: TGTGCCAGCAGCGTAAGTCAGGGGAACTCTGGAAACACCATATATTTT. Residues: CASSVSQGNSGNTIYF.

The CDR3 DNA is TGTGCCATCAGCTCCGGGACAGCGAATCAGCCCCAGCATTTT. Its protein is CAISSGTANQPQHF. This rearrangement joins TRBV10-3 to TRBJ1-5; 7 nucleotides match TRBD1. This CDR3 is built from 14 residues. CDR1 and CDR2 (germline): ENHRY, SYGVKD. Trimming removed 6 bases from V and 4 bases from J; junction bases left unmatched: 6.

V and J are TRBV28 and TRBJ1-2; D remains unclear. Germline values: CDR1 MDHEN, CDR2 SYDVKM. The CDR3 runs 13 residues. V shed 7 bases and J shed 5 bases, with 14 bases lying between them. CDR3 sequence reads: CASTPMAWYGYTF. The CDR3 DNA is TGTGCCAGCACCCCCATGGCCTGGTATGGCTACACCTTC.

V is TRBV24-1 and J is TRBJ2-5; no definite D call. Trimming removed 11 bases at V and 4 bases at J, with 10 bases between. From germline, CDR1 is KGHDR and CDR2 SFDVKD. This CDR3 contains 11 residues. As DNA, the CDR3 is TGTGCCATCGGAATGGGAGAGACCCAGTACTTC. Protein product: CAIGMGETQYF.

The V gene is TRBV5-5, the J gene TRBJ1-5; D is uncertain. CDR1 and CDR2 from the germline V gene are SGHKS and YYEKEE (reference sequence). The CDR3 is 15 amino acids. V was cut by 10 bases and J by 0 bases, with 17 bases left in between. The CDR3 DNA follows: TGTGCCTCCTCATGGGGTGTTAATAGCAATCAGCCCCAGCATTTT. This codes for CASSWGVNSNQPQHF.